This record concerns one T cell receptor beta chain sequence. The data were taken from a study of blood T cell repertoires in COVID-19. Study-wide background: From the United States, Italy and Spain came samples of acute and convalescent COVID-19. PBMCs, B-cell-depleted T cells, or T cells were the source of the cDNA or gDNA that made up the material.

The germline CDR1 and CDR2 sequences are LGHNA and YSLEER. Trimming stripped 4 bases from V and 2 bases from J, with 12 bases between. The CDR3 sequence is 16 residues long. Participants, about 18 to 90 years old, spanned 25 or so US areas. Cohorts were determined from participant-reported clinical history. Repertoires were generated with immunoSEQ multiplex PCR, while TCRdb's copy carries only in-frame clones and drops some. The sample holds 130,000 to 150,000 clones, less than 90% seen once. The genes are TRBV4-3 and TRBJ2-6; D is possibly TRBD1 (8 bases). This TCR derives from a woman between 50 and 59 years old who had been exposed to COVID-19. The sequenced sample consisted of PBMCs or T cells enriched from blood (not recorded which). CDR3 nucleotides: TGCGCCAGCAGCCCACAGGGGGGGCCTGGGGCCAACGTCCTGACTTTC. Translating gives CASSPQGGPGANVLTF.